This TCR beta chain was identified during a study of early T cells in non-severe SARS-CoV-2 infection. Whole-study results and caveats: Clonotype matching in VDJdb favored anti-spike CD8 responses and did not capture private and CD4 specificities.

Unique molecular identifier tags were affixed to discrete cDNA molecules. TCRdb recomputed calls from the 5' RACE reads with MiXCR, one row per CDR3 protein. The sample has tens of thousands of distinct CDR3 sequences; around 8.9% are singletons. V shed 2 bases, J shed 5 bases, and the junction held 2 bases outside the gene matches. Germline V gene data show CDR1 as MDHEN and CDR2 as SYDVKM. The CDR3 has 13 residues. A word on this clonotype: Its antigen remains unknown.

The sample consisted of whole blood. The clonotype was recovered from an adult who was a healthcare worker with PCR-confirmed SARS-CoV-2 infection or an uninfected control (not recorded which). V is TRBV28 and J is TRBJ1-2; 7 bases map to TRBD1. CDR3: CASSLGQEYGYTF. CDR3 sequence (DNA): TGTGCCAGCAGTTTAGGACAGGAATATGGCTACACCTTC.